Below are 6 T cell receptor beta chains sequenced from a single sample in a study of shared clonotypes between healthy human individuals. The assay was immunoSEQ multiplex PCR, and TCRdb's table has in-frame clones only and misses some. The top ten hold over 0.12% of the sample, which has millions of clones, around 94% seen once. The sample taken for sequencing was naive CD4+ T cells sorted from blood. Subset here: CD45RA+ positively selected. The receptors stem from a man aged 18 to 29 in good health.

The V and J genes are TRBV18 and TRBJ1-2; D gene ambiguous. The CDR3 runs to 13 residues. Germline V gives CDR1 KGHSH, CDR2 LQKENI. V lost 2 bases and J 6 bases, leaving 10 bases between the germline ends. As DNA, the CDR3 is TGTGCCAGCTCACCAAACGGGCCTGATGGCTACACCTTC. It codes for CASSPNGPDGYTF. The full variable domain, with the rest looked up from reference TRBV18 and TRBJ1-2, is NAGVMQNPRHLVRRRGQEARLRCSPMKGHSHVYWYRQLPEEGLKFMVYLQKENIIDESGMPKERFSAEFPKEGPSILRIQQVVRGDSAAYFCASSPNGPDGYTFGSGTRLTVV.

V usage is TRBV27 and J usage is TRBJ2-7; D unclear. The length of the CDR3 is 14 residues. The V gene's germline CDR1 is MNHEY and CDR2 SMNVEV (reference sequence). Trimming left V 2 bases short and J 2 bases short, with 10 bases between. In nucleotides, the CDR3 is TGTGCCAGCAGTTTAAGTCCGGAACCCTACGAGCAGTACTTC. It is translated as CASSLSPEPYEQYF.

This clone was picked up one time. The gene calls are TRBV6-1 and TRBJ2-7; 8 bases map to TRBD2. Germline V gene sequence: CDR1 MNHNS, CDR2 SASEGT. This CDR3 is 18 amino acids long. With V trimmed by 2 bases and J by 3 bases, 15 bases remained unmatched. For the CDR3, the DNA is TGTGCCAGCAGTGAAATAAGCGGGAGTTACGGGCGATACTACGAGCAGTACTTC. Translated, it gives CASSEISGSYGRYYEQYF.

Here the CDR3 reads CASSYMTANSPLHF. DNA of the CDR3: TGTGCCAGCAGTTACATGACAGCTAATTCACCCCTCCACTTT. The J gene is TRBJ1-6, the V gene TRBV6-6, with D perhaps matching TRBD1 (5 bases). Germline CDR1 MNHNY, CDR2 SVGAGI (reference sequence). V dropped 2 bases and J dropped 6 bases, with 8 bases sitting between them. This CDR3 is built from 14 residues.

The rearrangement joins TRBV12-5 to TRBJ2-7, with D hard to call. V lost 0 bases, J lost 5 bases, and 11 bases lay in between. Germline V gives CDR1 LGHNT, CDR2 FRNRAP. The CDR3 runs to 14 residues. As DNA, the CDR3 is TGTGCTAGTGGTTTGGTTAAGGGCGGCCACGAGCAGTACTTC. Translated: CASGLVKGGHEQYF. The whole variable domain, filled in from reference TRBV12-5 and TRBJ2-7, reads DARVTQTPRHKVTEMGQEVTMRCQPILGHNTVFWYRQTMMQGLELLAYFRNRAPLDDSGMPKDRFSAEMPDATLATLKIQPSEPRDSAVYFCASGLVKGGHEQYFGPGTRLTVT.

The rearrangement joins TRBV11-2 to TRBJ2-7; 10 bases match TRBD2. Germline V lookup: CDR1 SGHAT, CDR2 FQNNGV. The ends lost 4 bases at V and 9 bases at J; junction bases unmatched: 15. CDR3 length equals 16 residues. The CDR3 DNA sequence: TGTGCCAGCAGCTCAGCCTCGGGACTAGCGACCGTAGGGCAGTACTTC. This translates into CASSSASGLATVGQYF.